This TCR beta chain was documented in a study of T-cell reconstitution after alpha-beta-depleted transplantation in children. Library preparation (for TCRbeta) was performed with unique molecular identifiers. From the PCR reads, TCRdb called clonotypes with MiXCR, one entry per CDR3 protein. Of approximately 350,000 distinct CDR3 sequences listed, 15% to 20% are singletons. The CDR3 is 14 residues long. Trimming took off 6 bases at V and 0 bases at J, with 9 bases between the two ends. Sequenced here: PBMCs, mostly from graft donor cells, sampled 360 days after TCRalphabeta/CD19-depleted stem cell transplant. The rearrangement links TRBV12-3 or TRBV12-4 to TRBJ2-4, with no clear D. The sequence was collected from a male patient under 10 years old who had a stem cell transplant for acute lymphoblastic leukemia, so the T cells may come from the graft donor. The CDR3 nucleotides are TGTGCCAGCAGGGCGACTCTAGCCAAAAACATTCAGTACTTC. Residues: CASRATLAKNIQYF.